This passage covers 5 T cell receptor beta chains from one sample sequenced in a study of post-analysis software for immune sequencing data. Unique molecular identifiers had been added to the TCR beta cDNA libraries. TCRdb redid the calling of the PCR reads with MiXCR, one entry per CDR3 protein. The sample holds about half a million distinct CDR3 sequences, under 55% seen once. Findings and caveats of the study: Elevated frequency relative to controls characterized four or five TRBV segments in patients, TRBV5-6, TRBV5-1 and TRBV20-1 among them.

Antigens for these TCRs are unknown. The source material was blood. The receptors derive from a girl aged 5-17 years with multiple sclerosis.

This clonotype appeared a few times. The chain employs TRBV27 and TRBJ2-7; D gene uncertain. The length of the CDR3 is 13 residues. With 4 bases removed from V and 2 bases from J, the gap between germline ends came to 9 bases. Per the germline V gene, CDR1 is MNHEY and CDR2 is SMNVEV (reference sequence). CDR3 residues: CASSSDGPYEQYF. The CDR3 coding sequence is TGTGCCAGCAGTTCGGACGGTCCCTACGAGCAGTACTTC.

J is TRBJ2-3 and V is TRBV7-8; D is ambiguous. The V gene lost 5 bases and the J gene lost 4 bases, with 19 bases spanning the gap. In germline, CDR1 is SGHVS, CDR2 FQNEAQ. The CDR3 length is 16 residues. CDR3 nucleotides: TGTGCCAGCAGCGACCTACGACAAGGGTTGGCAGATACGCAGTATTTT. It encodes CASSDLRQGLADTQYF.

A few counts support this clonotype. V is TRBV5-1 and J is TRBJ2-7; D ambiguous. The CDR3 extends over 13 amino acids. Trimming stripped 0 bases from V and 3 bases from J, with 7 bases between. Germline CDR1 and CDR2: SGHRS and YFSETQ. The DNA of the CDR3 is TGCGCCAGCAGCTTGGGACTGATCTACGAGCAGTACTTC. It is translated as CASSLGLIYEQYF.

This clonotype was picked up a small number of times. The genes are TRBV2 and TRBJ2-5, with D tentatively TRBD1 (6 bases). V lost 6 bases to trimming and J lost 0 bases, with 17 bases between them. Germline-derived CDR1 and CDR2 are SNHLY and FYNNEI. The CDR3 runs 16 residues. The DNA of the CDR3 is TGTGCCAGCAGCAAATCCGGGACACAGTACCAAGAGACCCAGTACTTC. It yields the protein CASSKSGTQYQETQYF.

The chain employs TRBV6-5 and TRBJ1-4, with D tentatively TRBD1 (5 bases). CDR3 size: 18 residues. V was clipped by 0 bases and J by 0 bases, with 14 bases between them. In germline, CDR1 is MNHEY, CDR2 SVGAGI. The chain's CDR3 is CASSYSWGDGATNEKLFF. DNA for the CDR3: TGTGCCAGCAGTTACTCCTGGGGGGATGGAGCAACTAATGAAAAACTGTTTTTT.